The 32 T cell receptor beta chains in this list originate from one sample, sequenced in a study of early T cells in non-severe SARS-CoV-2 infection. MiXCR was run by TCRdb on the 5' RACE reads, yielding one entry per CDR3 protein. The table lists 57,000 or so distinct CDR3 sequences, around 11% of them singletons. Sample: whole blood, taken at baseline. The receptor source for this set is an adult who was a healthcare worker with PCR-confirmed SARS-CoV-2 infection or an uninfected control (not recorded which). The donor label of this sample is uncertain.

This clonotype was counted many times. The CDR3 sequence is CASTISGNEGPQHF. CDR3 in DNA: TGTGCCAGCACCATTTCCGGGAACGAAGGGCCCCAGCATTTT. The chain employs TRBV2 and TRBJ1-5; D remains unclear. From germline, CDR1 is SNHLY and CDR2 FYNNEI. The V end lost 7 bases, the J end lost 9 bases, and 19 bases lay between the germline ends. The CDR3 runs 14 residues.

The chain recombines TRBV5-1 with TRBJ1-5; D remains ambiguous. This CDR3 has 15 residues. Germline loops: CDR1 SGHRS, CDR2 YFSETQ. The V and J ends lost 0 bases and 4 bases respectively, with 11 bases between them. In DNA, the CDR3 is TGCGCCAGCAGCTTGGACGGGAGTTCGAATCAGCCCCAGCATTTT. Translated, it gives CASSLDGSSNQPQHF.

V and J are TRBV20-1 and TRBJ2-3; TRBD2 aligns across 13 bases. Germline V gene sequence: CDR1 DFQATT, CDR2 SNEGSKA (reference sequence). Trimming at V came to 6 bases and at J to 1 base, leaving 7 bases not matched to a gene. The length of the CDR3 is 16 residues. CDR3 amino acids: CSALLAGGPGTDTQYF. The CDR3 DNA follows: TGCAGTGCCTTACTAGCGGGGGGGCCTGGCACAGATACGCAGTATTTT.

CDR3: CASSPNLPLTGELFF. The CDR3 DNA sequence: TGCGCCAGCAGCCCGAACCTGCCCCTGACCGGGGAGCTGTTTTTT. The V gene is TRBV5-1, the J gene TRBJ2-2; D gene unclear. CDR3 length: 15 amino acids. Trimming stripped 4 bases from V and 5 bases from J, with 15 bases between. Per the germline V gene, CDR1 is SGHRS and CDR2 is YFSETQ. The full variable domain, completed using reference TRBV5-1 and TRBJ2-2, is KAGVTQTPRYLIKTRGQQVTLSCSPISGHRSVSWYQQTPGQGLQFLFEYFSETQRNKGNFPGRFSGRQFSNSRSEMNVSTLELGDSALYLCASSPNLPLTGELFFGEGSRLTVL.

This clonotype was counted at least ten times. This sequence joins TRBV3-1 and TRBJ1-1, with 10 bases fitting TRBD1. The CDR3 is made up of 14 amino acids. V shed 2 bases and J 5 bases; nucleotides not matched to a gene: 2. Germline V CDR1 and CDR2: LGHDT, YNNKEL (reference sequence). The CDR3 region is CASSQRTGGTEAFF. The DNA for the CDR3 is TGTGCCAGCAGCCAACGGACAGGGGGGACTGAAGCTTTCTTT.

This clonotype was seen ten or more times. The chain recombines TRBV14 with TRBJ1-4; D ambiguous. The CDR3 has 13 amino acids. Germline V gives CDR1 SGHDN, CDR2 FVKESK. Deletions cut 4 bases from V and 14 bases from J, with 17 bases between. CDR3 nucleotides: TGTGCCAGCAGCCTACTAACGGCGGGAAGTCTGTTTTTT. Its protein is CASSLLTAGSLFF. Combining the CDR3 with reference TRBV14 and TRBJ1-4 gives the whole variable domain EAGVTQFPSHSVIEKGQTVTLRCDPISGHDNLYWYRRVMGKEIKFLLHFVKESKQDESGMPNNRFLAERTGGTYSTLKVQPAELEDSGVYFCASSLLTAGSLFFGSGTQLSVL.

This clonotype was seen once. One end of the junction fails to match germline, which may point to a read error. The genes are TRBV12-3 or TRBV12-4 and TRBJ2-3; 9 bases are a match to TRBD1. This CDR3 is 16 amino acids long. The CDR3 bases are TGTGCCTGCAGTCGAGGGGGGACAGGGAGCACAGATACGCAGTATTTT. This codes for CACSRGGTGSTDTQYF.

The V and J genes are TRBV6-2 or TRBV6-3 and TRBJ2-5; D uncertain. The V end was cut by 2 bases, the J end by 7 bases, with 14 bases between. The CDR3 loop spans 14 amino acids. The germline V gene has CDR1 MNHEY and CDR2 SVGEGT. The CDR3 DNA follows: TGTGCCAGCAGTTACATATCCGTCTCCGGGACCCAGTACTTC. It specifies CASSYISVSGTQYF.

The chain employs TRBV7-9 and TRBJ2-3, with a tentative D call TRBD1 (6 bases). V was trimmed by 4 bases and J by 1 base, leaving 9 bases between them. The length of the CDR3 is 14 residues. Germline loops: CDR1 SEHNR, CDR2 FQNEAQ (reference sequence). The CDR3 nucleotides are TGTGCCAGCAGCTCCCGACAGGGCACAGATACGCAGTATTTT. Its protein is CASSSRQGTDTQYF. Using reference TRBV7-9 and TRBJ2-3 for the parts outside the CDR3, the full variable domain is DTGVSQNPRHKITKRGQNVTFRCDPISEHNRLYWYRQTLGQGPEFLTYFQNEAQLEKSRLLSDRFSAERPKGSFSTLEIQRTEQGDSAMYLCASSSRQGTDTQYFGPGTRLTVL.

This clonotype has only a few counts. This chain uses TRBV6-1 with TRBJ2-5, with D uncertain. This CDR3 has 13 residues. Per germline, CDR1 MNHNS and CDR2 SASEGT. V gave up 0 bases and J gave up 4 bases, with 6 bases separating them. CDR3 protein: CASSEAVAETQYF. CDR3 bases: TGTGCCAGCAGTGAAGCAGTGGCAGAGACCCAGTACTTC.

The CDR3, as DNA: TGTGCCAGCACCGCGGGGGGGACTAGCGGAATTCAGTACTTC. This gives the protein CASTAGGTSGIQYF. The chain carries TRBV12-3 or TRBV12-4 and TRBJ2-4, with 11 bases that match TRBD2. J lost 10 bases, V lost 7 bases, and 9 bases had no gene match. This CDR3 is built from 14 residues.

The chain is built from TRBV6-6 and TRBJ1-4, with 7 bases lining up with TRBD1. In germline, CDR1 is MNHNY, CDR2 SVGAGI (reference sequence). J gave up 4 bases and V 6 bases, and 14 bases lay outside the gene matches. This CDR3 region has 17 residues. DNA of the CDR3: TGTGCCAGCAGACAAATCGACGGGACAGTTAATAATGAAAAACTGTTTTTT. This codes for CASRQIDGTVNNEKLFF.

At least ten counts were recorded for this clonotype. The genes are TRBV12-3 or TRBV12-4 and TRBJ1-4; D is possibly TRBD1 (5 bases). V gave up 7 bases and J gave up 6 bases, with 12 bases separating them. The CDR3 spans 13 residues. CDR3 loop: CASTIGAYEKLFF. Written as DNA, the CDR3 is TGTGCCAGCACTATCGGGGCCTATGAAAAACTGTTTTTT.

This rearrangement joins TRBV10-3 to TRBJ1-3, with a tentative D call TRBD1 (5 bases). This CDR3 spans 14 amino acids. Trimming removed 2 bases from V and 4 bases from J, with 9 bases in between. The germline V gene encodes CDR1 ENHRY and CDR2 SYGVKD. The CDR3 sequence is CAISEGDGGNTIYF. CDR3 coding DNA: TGTGCCATCAGTGAGGGGGACGGAGGAAACACCATATATTTT.

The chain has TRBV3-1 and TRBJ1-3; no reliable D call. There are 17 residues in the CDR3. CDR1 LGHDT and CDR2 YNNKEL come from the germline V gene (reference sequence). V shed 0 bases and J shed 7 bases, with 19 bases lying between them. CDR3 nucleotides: TGTGCCAGCAGCCAAGATCAAGGTAACGGTCGAGGGAACACCATATATTTT. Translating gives CASSQDQGNGRGNTIYF.

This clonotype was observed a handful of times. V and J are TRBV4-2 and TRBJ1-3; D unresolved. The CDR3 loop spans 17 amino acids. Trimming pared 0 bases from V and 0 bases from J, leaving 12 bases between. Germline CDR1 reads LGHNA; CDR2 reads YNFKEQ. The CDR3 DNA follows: TGTGCCAGCAGCCAAGATTATGGGCAGATCTCTGGAAACACCATATATTTT. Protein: CASSQDYGQISGNTIYF.

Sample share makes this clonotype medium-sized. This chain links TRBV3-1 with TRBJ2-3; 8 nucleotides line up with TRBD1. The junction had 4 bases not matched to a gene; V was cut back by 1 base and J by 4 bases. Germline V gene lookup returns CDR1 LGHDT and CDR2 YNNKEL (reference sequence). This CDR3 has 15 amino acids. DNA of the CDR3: TGTGCCAGCAGCCAAGGCTGGACAGGGCCAGATACGCAGTATTTT. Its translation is CASSQGWTGPDTQYF.

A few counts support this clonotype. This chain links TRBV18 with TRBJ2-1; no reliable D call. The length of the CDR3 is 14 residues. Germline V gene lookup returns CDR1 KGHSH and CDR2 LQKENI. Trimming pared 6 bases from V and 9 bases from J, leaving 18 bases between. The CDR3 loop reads CASSPTIGQGEQFF. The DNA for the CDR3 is TGTGCCAGCTCCCCCACCATCGGGCAAGGTGAGCAGTTCTTC.

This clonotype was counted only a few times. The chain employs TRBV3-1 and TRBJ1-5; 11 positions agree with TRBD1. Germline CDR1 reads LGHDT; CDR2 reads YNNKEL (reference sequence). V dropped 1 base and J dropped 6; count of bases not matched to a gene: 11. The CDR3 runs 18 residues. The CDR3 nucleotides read TGTGCCAGCAGCCAAGGGGATGATCGGACAGGGGGCAGTCAGCCCCAGCATTTT. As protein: CASSQGDDRTGGSQPQHF.

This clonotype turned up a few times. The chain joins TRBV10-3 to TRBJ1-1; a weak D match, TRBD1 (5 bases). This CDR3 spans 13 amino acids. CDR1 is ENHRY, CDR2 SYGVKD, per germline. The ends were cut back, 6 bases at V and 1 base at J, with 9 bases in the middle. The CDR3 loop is CAIRDTGNTEAFF. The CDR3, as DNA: TGTGCCATCAGGGACACAGGGAACACTGAAGCTTTCTTT.

CDR3 in amino acids: CASSEAIWGNRGGTQYF. CDR3 bases: TGTGCCAGCAGTGAAGCGATTTGGGGCAATAGAGGAGGGACCCAGTACTTC. The rearrangement links TRBV6-1 to TRBJ2-5; D tentatively fits TRBD1 or TRBD2 (5 bases each). Germline V lookup: CDR1 MNHNS, CDR2 SASEGT. The germline V and J ends were trimmed by 0 bases and 7 bases, with 21 bases remaining between them. CDR3 length: 17 amino acids.

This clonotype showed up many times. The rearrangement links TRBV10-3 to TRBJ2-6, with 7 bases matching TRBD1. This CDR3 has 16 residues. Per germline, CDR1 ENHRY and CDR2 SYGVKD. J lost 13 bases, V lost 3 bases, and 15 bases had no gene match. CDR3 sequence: CAISDVLAGGLEVLTF. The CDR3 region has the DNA TGTGCCATCAGTGATGTATTGGCAGGGGGTCTTGAAGTCCTGACTTTC.

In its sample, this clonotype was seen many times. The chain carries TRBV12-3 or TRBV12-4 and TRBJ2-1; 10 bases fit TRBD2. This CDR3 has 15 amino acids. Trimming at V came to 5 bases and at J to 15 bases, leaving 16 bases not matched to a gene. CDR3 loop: CASSRDGRTSGKGFF. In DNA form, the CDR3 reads TGTGCCAGCAGTAGAGACGGAAGGACTAGCGGCAAGGGGTTCTTC.

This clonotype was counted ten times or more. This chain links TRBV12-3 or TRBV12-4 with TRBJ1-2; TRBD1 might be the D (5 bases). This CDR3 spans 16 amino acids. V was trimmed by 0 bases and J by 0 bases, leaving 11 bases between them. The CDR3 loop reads CASSLAVGDSNYGYTF. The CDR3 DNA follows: TGTGCCAGCAGTTTAGCGGTAGGGGATTCTAACTATGGCTACACCTTC.

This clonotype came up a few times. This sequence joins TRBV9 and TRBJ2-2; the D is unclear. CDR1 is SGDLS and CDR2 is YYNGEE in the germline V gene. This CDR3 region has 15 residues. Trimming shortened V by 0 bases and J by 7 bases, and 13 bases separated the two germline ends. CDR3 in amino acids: CASSVGGYSNGELFF. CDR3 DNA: TGTGCCAGCAGCGTAGGCGGATACTCGAACGGGGAGCTGTTTTTT.

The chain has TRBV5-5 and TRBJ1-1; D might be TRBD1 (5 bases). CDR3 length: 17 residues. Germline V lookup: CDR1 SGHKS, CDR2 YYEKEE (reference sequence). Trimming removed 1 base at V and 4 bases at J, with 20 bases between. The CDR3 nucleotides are TGTGCCAGCAGCTTGAGGGCAGGTGCTGGGGGTGGCACTGAAGCTTTCTTT. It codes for CASSLRAGAGGGTEAFF.

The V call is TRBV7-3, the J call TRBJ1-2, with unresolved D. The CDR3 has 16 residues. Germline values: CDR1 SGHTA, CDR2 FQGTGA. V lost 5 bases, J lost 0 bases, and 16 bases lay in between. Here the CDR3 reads CASSLRTLPTNYGYTF. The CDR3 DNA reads TGTGCCAGCAGCCTGAGGACTCTCCCAACTAACTATGGCTACACCTTC.

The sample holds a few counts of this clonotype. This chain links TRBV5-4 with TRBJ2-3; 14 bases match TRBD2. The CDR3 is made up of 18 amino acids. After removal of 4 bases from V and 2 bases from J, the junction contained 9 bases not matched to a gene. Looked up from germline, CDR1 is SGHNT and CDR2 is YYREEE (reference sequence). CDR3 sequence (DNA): TGTGCCAGCAGCCGTGGACTAGCGGGGGGCCGGTCCACAGATACGCAGTATTTT. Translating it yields CASSRGLAGGRSTDTQYF.

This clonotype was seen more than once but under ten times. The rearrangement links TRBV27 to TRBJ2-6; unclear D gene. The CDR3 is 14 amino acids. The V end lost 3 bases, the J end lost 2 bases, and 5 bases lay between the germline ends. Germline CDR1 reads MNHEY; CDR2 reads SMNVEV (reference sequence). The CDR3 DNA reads TGTGCCAGCAGTTTCCGTACTGGGGCCAACGTCCTGACTTTC. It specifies CASSFRTGANVLTF.

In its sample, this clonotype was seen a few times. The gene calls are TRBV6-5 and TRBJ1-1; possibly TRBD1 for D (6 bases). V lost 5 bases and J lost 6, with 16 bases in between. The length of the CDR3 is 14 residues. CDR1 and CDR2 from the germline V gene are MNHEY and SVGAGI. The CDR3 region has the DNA TGTGCCAGCAGTCGACGGGACATGGGAGCTGAAGCTTTCTTT. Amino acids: CASSRRDMGAEAFF.

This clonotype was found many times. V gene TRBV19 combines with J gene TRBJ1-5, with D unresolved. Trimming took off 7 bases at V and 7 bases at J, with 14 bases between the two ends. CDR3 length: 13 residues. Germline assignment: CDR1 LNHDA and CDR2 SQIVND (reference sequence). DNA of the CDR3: TGTGCCAGTATTGGAGGGCGGGGACAGCCCCAGCATTTT. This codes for CASIGGRGQPQHF.

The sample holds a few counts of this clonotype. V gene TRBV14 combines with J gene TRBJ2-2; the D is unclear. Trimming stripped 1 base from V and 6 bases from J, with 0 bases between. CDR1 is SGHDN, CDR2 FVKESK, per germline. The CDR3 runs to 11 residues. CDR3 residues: CASSQAGELFF. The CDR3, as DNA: TGTGCCAGCAGCCAAGCCGGGGAGCTGTTTTTT.